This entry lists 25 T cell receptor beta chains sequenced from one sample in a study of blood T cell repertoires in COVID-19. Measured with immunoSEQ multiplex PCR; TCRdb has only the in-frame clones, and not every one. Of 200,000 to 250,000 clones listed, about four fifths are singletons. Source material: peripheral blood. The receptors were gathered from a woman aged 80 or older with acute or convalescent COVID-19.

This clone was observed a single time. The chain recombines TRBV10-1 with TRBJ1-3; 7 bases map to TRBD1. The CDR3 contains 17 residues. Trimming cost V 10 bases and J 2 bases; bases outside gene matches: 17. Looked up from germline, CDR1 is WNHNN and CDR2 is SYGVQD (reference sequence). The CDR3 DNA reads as TGCGCCAACTCTGGGTCCGTTACAGGGGAACCTGGAAACACCATATATTTT. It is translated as CANSGSVTGEPGNTIYF.

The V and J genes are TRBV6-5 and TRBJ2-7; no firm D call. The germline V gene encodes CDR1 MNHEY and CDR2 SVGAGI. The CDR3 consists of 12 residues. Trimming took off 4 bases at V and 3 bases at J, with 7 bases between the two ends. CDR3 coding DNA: TGTGCCAGCAGTTTCAGAGGCTACGAGCAGTACTTC. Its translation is CASSFRGYEQYF.

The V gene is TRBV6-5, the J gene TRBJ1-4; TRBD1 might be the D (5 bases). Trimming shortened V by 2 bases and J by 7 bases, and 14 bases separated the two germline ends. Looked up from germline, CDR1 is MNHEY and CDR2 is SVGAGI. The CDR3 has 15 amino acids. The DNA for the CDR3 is TGTGCCAGCAGTTACAGCCTCGGGCAGGGTGAAAAACTGTTTTTT. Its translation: CASSYSLGQGEKLFF.

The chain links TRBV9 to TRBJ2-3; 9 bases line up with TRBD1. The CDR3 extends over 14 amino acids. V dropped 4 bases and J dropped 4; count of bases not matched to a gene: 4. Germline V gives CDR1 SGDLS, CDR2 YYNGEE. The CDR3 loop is CASSTTGGADTQYF. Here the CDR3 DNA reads TGTGCCAGCAGCACCACAGGGGGCGCAGATACGCAGTATTTT.

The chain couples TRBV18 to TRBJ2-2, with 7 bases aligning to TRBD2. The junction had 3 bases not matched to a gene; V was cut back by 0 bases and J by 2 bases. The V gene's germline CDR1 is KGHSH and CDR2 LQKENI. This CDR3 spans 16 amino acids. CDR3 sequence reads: CASSPPGLPNTGELFF. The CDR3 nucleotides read TGTGCCAGCTCACCACCGGGACTACCAAACACCGGGGAGCTGTTTTTT.

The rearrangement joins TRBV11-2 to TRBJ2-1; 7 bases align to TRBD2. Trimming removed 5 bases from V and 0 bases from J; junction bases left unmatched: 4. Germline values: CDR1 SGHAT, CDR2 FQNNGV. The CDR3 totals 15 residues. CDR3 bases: TGTGCCAGCAGCGCAGCGGGGAGCTCCTACAATGAGCAGTTCTTC. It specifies CASSAAGSSYNEQFF.

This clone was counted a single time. CDR3 DNA: TGTGCCAGCAGCTTAGGGGCCAATCAGCCCCAGCATTTT. Its translation is CASSLGANQPQHF. V is TRBV7-2 and J is TRBJ1-5, with D hard to call. In germline, CDR1 is SGHTA, CDR2 FQGNSA. This CDR3 is built from 13 residues. Trimming shortened V by 1 base and J by 3 bases, and 4 bases separated the two germline ends.

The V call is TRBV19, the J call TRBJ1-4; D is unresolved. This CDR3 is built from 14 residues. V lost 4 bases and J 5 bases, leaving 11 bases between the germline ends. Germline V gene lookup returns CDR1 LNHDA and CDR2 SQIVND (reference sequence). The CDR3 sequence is CASSTLGENEKLFF. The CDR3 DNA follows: TGTGCCAGTAGTACCCTCGGGGAGAATGAAAAACTGTTTTTT.

The DNA for the CDR3 is TGTGCCAGGACAGGGTTCAAGGCCGGGGCCAAAAACATTCAGTACTTC. Translating it yields CARTGFKAGAKNIQYF. The chain combines TRBV6-4 with TRBJ2-4; 7 bases align to TRBD1. The V gene's germline CDR1 is MRHNA and CDR2 SNTAGT. Losses at the gene ends were 9 bases for V and 1 base for J; bases not matched to a gene: 12. CDR3 length: 16 amino acids.

This CDR3 is CAIGSGPSYEQYF. CDR3 bases: TGTGCCATCGGTAGCGGGCCCAGCTACGAGCAGTACTTC. V is TRBV10-3 and J is TRBJ2-7; 7 nucleotides agree with TRBD2. The V segment lost 8 bases and the J segment 3 bases; nucleotides outside the gene matches: 7. Germline V gene data show CDR1 as ENHRY and CDR2 as SYGVKD. There are 13 residues in the CDR3.

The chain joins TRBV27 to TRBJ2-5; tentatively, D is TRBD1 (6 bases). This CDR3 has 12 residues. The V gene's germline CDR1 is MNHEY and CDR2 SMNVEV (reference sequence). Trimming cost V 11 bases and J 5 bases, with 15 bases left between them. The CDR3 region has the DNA TGTGCCTCCACGGACAGATGGGAGACCCAGTACTTC. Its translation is CASTDRWETQYF.

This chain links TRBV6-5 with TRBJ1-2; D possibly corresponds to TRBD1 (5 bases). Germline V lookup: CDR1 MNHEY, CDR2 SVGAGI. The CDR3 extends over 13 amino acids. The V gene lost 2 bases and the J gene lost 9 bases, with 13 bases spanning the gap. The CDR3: CASSYIQDLSYTF. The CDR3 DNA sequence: TGTGCCAGCAGTTACATACAGGATTTGAGCTACACCTTC.

The CDR3 DNA is TGTGCCAGTAGTATGATCCCAGGGACAGATAGCTCACCCCTCCACTTT. This translates into CASSMIPGTDSSPLHF. J is TRBJ1-6 and V is TRBV19; 7 bases line up with TRBD1. Trimming took 3 bases from V and 10 from J; bases not matched to a gene: 12. The CDR3 sequence is 16 residues long. The V gene's germline CDR1 is LNHDA and CDR2 SQIVND (reference sequence).

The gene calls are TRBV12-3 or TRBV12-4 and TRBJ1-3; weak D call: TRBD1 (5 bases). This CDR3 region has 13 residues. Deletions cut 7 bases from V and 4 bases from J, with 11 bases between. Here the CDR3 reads CASNHGGGNTIYF. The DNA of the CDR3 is TGTGCCAGCAACCACGGGGGAGGAAACACCATATATTTT.

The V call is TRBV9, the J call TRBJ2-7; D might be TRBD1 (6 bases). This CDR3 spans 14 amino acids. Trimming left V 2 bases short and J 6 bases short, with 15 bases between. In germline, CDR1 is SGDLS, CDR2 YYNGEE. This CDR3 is CASSVESQGFEQYF. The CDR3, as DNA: TGTGCCAGCAGCGTCGAGTCCCAGGGGTTCGAGCAGTACTTC.

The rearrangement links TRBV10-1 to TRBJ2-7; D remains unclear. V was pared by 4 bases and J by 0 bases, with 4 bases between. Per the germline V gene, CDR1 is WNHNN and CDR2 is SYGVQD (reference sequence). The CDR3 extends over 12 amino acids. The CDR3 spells CASSANSYEQYF. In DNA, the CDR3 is TGCGCCAGCAGTGCAAACTCCTACGAGCAGTACTTC.

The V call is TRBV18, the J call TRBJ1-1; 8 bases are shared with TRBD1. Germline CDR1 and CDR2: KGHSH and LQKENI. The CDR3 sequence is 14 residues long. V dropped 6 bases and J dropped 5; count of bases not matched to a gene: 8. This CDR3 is CASSPGQGETEAFF. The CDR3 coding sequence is TGTGCCAGCTCGCCCGGACAGGGAGAAACTGAAGCTTTCTTT.

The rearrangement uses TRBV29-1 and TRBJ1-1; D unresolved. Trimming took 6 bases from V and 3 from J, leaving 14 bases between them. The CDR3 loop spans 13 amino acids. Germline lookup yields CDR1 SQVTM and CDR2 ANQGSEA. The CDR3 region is CSVKKAGDTEAFF. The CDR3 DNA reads TGCAGCGTCAAAAAAGCAGGCGACACTGAAGCTTTCTTT.

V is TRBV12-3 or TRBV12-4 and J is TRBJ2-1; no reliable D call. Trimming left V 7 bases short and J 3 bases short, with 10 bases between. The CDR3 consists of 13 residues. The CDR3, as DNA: TGTGCCAGCACTCGCCGGAGCTACAATGAGCAGTTCTTC. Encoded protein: CASTRRSYNEQFF.

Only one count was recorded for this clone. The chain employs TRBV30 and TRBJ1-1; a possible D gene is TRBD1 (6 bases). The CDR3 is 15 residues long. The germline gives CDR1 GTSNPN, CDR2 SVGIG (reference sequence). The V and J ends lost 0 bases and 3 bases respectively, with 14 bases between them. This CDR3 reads CAWSVKGWGHTEAFF. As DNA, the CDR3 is TGTGCCTGGAGTGTAAAGGGATGGGGGCACACTGAAGCTTTCTTT.

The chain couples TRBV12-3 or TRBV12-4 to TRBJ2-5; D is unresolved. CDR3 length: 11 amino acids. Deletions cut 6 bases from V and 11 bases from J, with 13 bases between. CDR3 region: CASSLTFHQYF. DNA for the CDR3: TGTGCCAGCAGCCTTACATTCCATCAGTACTTC.

DNA for the CDR3: TGTGCCAGCAGCCTCCGGACAGGAGCAATGAACACTGAAGCTTTCTTT. Translation: CASSLRTGAMNTEAFF. This chain links TRBV13 with TRBJ1-1; 7 bases match TRBD1. The CDR3 spans 16 residues. Germline V gene lookup returns CDR1 PRHDT and CDR2 FYEKMQ (reference sequence). J was trimmed by 0 bases and V by 5 bases; bases with no gene match: 9.

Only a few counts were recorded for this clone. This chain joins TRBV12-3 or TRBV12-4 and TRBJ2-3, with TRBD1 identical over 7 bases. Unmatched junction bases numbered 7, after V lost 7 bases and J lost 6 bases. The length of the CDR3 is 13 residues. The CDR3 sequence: CASNQGVWDTQYF. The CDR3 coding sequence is TGTGCCAGCAACCAGGGGGTTTGGGATACGCAGTATTTT.

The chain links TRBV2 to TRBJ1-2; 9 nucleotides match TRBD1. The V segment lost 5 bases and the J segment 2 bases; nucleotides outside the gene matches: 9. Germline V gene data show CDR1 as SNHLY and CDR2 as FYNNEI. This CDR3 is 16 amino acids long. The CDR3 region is CASSLPTGGGNYGYTF. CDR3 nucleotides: TGTGCCAGCAGTCTCCCCACAGGGGGCGGAAACTATGGCTACACCTTC.

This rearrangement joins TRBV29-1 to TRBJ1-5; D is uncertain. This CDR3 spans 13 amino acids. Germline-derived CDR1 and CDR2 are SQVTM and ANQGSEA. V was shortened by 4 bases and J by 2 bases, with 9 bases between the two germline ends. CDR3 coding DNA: TGCAGCGTTGGGTGGGCGCGCAATCAGCCCCAGCATTTT. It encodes CSVGWARNQPQHF.